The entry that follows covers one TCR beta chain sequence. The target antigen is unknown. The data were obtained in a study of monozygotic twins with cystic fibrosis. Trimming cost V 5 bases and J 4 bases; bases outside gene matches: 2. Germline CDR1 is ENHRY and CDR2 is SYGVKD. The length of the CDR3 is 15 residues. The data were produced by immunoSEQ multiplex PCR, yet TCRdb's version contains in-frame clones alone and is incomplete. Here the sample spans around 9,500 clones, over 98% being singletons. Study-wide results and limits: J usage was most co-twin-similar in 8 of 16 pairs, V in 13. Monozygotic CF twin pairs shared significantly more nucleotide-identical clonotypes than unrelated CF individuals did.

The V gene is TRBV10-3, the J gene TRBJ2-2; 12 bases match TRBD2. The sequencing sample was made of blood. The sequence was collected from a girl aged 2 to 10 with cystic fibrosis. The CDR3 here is CAISLLAGGTGELFF. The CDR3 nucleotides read TGTGCCATCAGTCTACTAGCGGGAGGCACCGGGGAGCTGTTTTTT.